The rows below give T cell receptor beta chains drawn from one sample of a study of T-cell memory formation after mild COVID-19. From the 5' RACE reads, TCRdb called clonotypes with MiXCR, one entry per CDR3 protein. Found here are 500,000 to 550,000 distinct CDR3 sequences, just over 20% of them singletons; the top ten hold roughly an eighth. Sequencing was carried out using PBMCs or a T cell subset sorted from them (not recorded which). The receptors originated from an adult woman who had mild COVID-19 (a few samples of this study predate the infection). Cell type and time point are not known. CDR3s include the opening cysteine and the closing phenylalanine or tryptophan. The order of the fields is CDR3 DNA, CDR3 protein, clone size, D gene, J gene, V gene. The D gene is left open where the match is weak. Clone size is shown for a subset of rows, as once, few, many or a class of expanded clone.

CDR3 DNA: TGCAGTGCTAGTCGTGAAAAACTGTTTTTT
CDR3 protein: CSASREKLFF
clone size: few
D gene: .
J gene: TRBJ1-4
V gene: TRBV20-1

CDR3 DNA: TGTGCCAGCAGTTTAAGCCAGAACTATGGCTACACCTTC
CDR3 protein: CASSLSQNYGYTF
clone size: many
D gene: .
J gene: TRBJ1-2
V gene: TRBV12-3/TRBV12-4

CDR3 DNA: TGCGCCAGCAGCCAAGAGGGTTCAGTCGCAGGGTCGAAAGCTTTCTTT
CDR3 protein: CASSQEGSVAGSKAFF
clone size: .
D gene: .
J gene: TRBJ1-1
V gene: TRBV4-1

CDR3 DNA: TGCAGTGCTCCTTCTCTGACTAGCGGGCTATACAATGAGCAGTTCTTC
CDR3 protein: CSAPSLTSGLYNEQFF
clone size: few
D gene: TRBD2
J gene: TRBJ2-1
V gene: TRBV20-1

CDR3 DNA: TGTGCCAGCAGGAGTGGGGGGGCGGACGGCTACGAGCAGTACTTC
CDR3 protein: CASRSGGADGYEQYF
clone size: .
D gene: .
J gene: TRBJ2-7
V gene: TRBV25-1

CDR3 DNA: TGTGCCAGCAGCTTTGGAGGGGGCCCCGGCACAGATACGCAGTATTTT
CDR3 protein: CASSFGGGPGTDTQYF
clone size: .
D gene: .
J gene: TRBJ2-3
V gene: TRBV7-6

CDR3 DNA: TGTGCCAGCAGTCCCCGGGACTCTAACACCGGGGAGCTGTTTTTT
CDR3 protein: CASSPRDSNTGELFF
clone size: few
D gene: .
J gene: TRBJ2-2
V gene: TRBV7-9

CDR3 DNA: TGTGCCAGCAGTTTAAACGCAGGGGTCGATGAGCAGTTCTTC
CDR3 protein: CASSLNAGVDEQFF
clone size: many
D gene: .
J gene: TRBJ2-1
V gene: TRBV12-3/TRBV12-4

CDR3 DNA: TGTGCCAGCACGTCGATCGGTCTGACTGAAGCTTTCTTT
CDR3 protein: CASTSIGLTEAFF
clone size: few
D gene: .
J gene: TRBJ1-1
V gene: TRBV12-3/TRBV12-4

CDR3 DNA: TGTGCCTGGAAGATGTTGACAGGGAACGAGCAGTACTTC
CDR3 protein: CAWKMLTGNEQYF
clone size: .
D gene: TRBD1
J gene: TRBJ2-7
V gene: TRBV30